This TCR beta chain was found in a study of T cell responses to AZD1222 COVID-19 vaccine. Study-wide points: White British donors predominated, females outnumbered males, and clonal diversity was possibly underestimated. There were vaccine-associated CD4 TCRs across spike, dominant at 160-218 and 743-854. Regions left unmutated in variants are reportedly the target of nearly half of spike-specific TCRs.

Worth noting for this clone: Its antigen is not known.

Using immunoSEQ multiplex PCR, the repertoire was profiled, and TCRdb retains in-frame clones only, with some absent. The sample has 100,000 or so clones, 70% to 90% seen once. This CDR3 is 16 amino acids long. CDR1 LGHNA and CDR2 YNFKEQ come from the germline V gene. Trimming removed 0 bases at V and 0 bases at J, with 9 bases between. The genes are TRBV4-2 and TRBJ2-1; D uncertain. The source of this sequence is an adult in good health. The sample consisted of peripheral blood, taken on day 0 of AZD1222 vaccination. This CDR3 reads CASSQDRAGSYNEQFF. CDR3 sequence (DNA): TGTGCCAGCAGCCAAGATCGAGCAGGCTCCTACAATGAGCAGTTCTTC.